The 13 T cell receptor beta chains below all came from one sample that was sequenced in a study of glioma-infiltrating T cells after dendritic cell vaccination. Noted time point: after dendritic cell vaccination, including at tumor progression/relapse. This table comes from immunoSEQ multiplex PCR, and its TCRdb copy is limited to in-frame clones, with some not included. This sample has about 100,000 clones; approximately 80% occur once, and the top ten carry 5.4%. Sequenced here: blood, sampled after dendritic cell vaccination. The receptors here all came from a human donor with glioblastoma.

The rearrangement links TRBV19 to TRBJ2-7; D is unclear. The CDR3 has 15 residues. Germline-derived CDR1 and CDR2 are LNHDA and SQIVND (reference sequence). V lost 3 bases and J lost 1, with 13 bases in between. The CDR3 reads CASSIVPSTSYEQYF. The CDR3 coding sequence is TGTGCCAGTAGTATTGTACCTAGTACGTCCTACGAGCAGTACTTC.

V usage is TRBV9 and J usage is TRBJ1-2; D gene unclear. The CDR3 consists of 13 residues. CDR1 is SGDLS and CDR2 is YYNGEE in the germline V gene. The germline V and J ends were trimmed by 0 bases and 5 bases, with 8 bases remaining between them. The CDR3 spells CASSVVANYGYTF. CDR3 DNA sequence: TGTGCCAGCAGCGTAGTGGCAAATTATGGCTACACCTTC.

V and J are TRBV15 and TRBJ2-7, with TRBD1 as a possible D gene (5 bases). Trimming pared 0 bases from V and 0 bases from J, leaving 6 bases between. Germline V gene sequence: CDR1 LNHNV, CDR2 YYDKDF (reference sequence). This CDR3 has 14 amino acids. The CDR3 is CATSREQASYEQYF. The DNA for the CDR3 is TGTGCCACCAGCAGAGAACAGGCCTCCTACGAGCAGTACTTC.

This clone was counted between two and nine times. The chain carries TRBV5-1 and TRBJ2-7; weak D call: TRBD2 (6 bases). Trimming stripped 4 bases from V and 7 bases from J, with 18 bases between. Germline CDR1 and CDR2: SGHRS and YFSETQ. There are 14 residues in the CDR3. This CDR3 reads CASSPGTFSIEQYF. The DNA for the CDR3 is TGCGCCAGCAGCCCCGGGACTTTTTCAATAGAGCAGTACTTC.

The CDR3 protein is CASRPTGTDSGYTF. The CDR3 bases are TGTGCCAGTAGACCTACCGGGACAGATAGTGGCTACACCTTC. The chain links TRBV19 to TRBJ1-2; 7 positions agree with TRBD1. The junction had 11 bases not matched to a gene; V was cut back by 6 bases and J by 7 bases. This CDR3 is 14 amino acids long. From germline, CDR1 is LNHDA and CDR2 SQIVND (reference sequence).

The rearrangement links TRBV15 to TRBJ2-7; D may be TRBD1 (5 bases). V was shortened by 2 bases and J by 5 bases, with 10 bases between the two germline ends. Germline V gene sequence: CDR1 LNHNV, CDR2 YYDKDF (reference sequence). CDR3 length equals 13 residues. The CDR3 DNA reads TGTGCCACCAGCAGACAGGGATCTGACGAGCAGTACTTC. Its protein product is CATSRQGSDEQYF.

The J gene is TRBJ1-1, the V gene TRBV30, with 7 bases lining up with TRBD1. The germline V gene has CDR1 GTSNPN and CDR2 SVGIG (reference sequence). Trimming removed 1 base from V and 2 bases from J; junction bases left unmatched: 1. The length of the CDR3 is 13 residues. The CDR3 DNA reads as TGTGCCTGGAGTGGACAGGGAAACACTGAAGCTTTCTTT. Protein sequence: CAWSGQGNTEAFF.

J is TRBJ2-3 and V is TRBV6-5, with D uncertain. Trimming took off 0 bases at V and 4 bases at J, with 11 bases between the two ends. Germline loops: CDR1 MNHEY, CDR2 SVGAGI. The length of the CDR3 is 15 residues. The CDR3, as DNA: TGTGCCAGCAGTTACTCTTACTGGGCCCCAGATACGCAGTATTTT. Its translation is CASSYSYWAPDTQYF.

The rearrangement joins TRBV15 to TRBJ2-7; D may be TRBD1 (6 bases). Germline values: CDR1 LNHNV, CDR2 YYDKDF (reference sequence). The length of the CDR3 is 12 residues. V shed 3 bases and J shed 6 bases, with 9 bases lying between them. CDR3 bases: TGTGCCACCAGCAGTGTCAGGGGCGAGCAGTACTTC. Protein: CATSSVRGEQYF.

CDR3 protein: CASSPSGTASQETQYF. CDR3 in DNA: TGCGCCAGCAGCCCATCAGGGACTGCTAGTCAAGAGACCCAGTACTTC. The V gene is TRBV4-1, the J gene TRBJ2-5; D might be TRBD2 (6 bases). Germline V gene data show CDR1 as MGHRA and CDR2 as YSYEKL. The V and J ends lost 4 bases and 2 bases respectively, with 17 bases between them. The CDR3 extends over 16 amino acids.

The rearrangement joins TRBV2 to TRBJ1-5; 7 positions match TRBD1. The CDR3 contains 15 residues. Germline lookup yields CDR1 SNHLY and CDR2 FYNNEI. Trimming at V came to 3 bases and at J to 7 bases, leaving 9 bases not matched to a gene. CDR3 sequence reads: CASSDHRGVNQPQHF. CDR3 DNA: TGTGCCAGCAGTGATCACAGGGGAGTCAACCAGCCCCAGCATTTT.

CDR3 bases: TGCGCCAGCAGCCCAGGAAGGGGTAGCAATCAGCCCCAGCATTTT. This translates into CASSPGRGSNQPQHF. The J gene is TRBJ1-5, the V gene TRBV4-1, with D perhaps matching TRBD1 (5 bases). The germline V gene encodes CDR1 MGHRA and CDR2 YSYEKL. The V end lost 4 bases, the J end lost 0 bases, and 10 bases lay between the germline ends. The CDR3 is 15 residues long.

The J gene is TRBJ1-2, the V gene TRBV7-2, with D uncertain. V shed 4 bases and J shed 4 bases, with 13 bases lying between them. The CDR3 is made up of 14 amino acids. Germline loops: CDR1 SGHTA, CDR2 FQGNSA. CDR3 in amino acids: CASSSEGRGYGYTF. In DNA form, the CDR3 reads TGTGCCAGCAGCTCGGAGGGCCGGGGCTATGGCTACACCTTC.